This T cell receptor beta chain is from a study of shared clonotypes between healthy human individuals. Between the trimmed V and J ends, which lost 1 base and 4 bases, there was a span of 8 bases. There are 13 residues in the CDR3. Germline lookup yields CDR1 SGHTA and CDR2 FQGNSA. Some clones are missing from TCRdb's copy, which holds only in-frame ones; the method was immunoSEQ multiplex PCR. The sample includes under 1,100,000 clones, roughly 80% of them seen just once. This chain connects TRBV7-2 to TRBJ2-7; no clear D gene. This sequence was found in a young man in good health. Sequences were obtained from memory CD4+ T cells sorted from blood. Stated subset: CD45RA-negative fraction. The CDR3 reads CASSLVWEYEQYF. DNA for the CDR3: TGTGCCAGCAGCTTAGTATGGGAATACGAGCAGTACTTC.